Listed below are T cell receptor beta chains from one sample, sequenced in a study of early T cells in non-severe SARS-CoV-2 infection. TCRdb re-analysed the 5' RACE reads in MiXCR, keeping a single row per CDR3 protein. Of 20,000 to 25,000 distinct CDR3 sequences listed, over 4% are singletons. Sample: whole blood. The receptors stem from an adult who was a healthcare worker with PCR-confirmed SARS-CoV-2 infection or an uninfected control (not recorded which). Both conserved end residues are part of each CDR3. A D gene is named only where the DNA matches it firmly. Expanded clones are given a class, and other clones once, few, many or no size at all.

J gene | D gene | clone size | V gene | CDR3 DNA | CDR3 protein
TRBJ2-5 | - | - | TRBV2 | TGTGCGACCAGTCCATGGCGGAAACAAGAGACCCAGTACTTC | CATSPWRKQETQYF
TRBJ1-5 | - | many | TRBV7-2 | TGTGCCAGCAGCTTGGATTTATATAGCAATCAGCCCCAGCATTTT | CASSLDLYSNQPQHF
TRBJ2-7 | TRBD2 | - | TRBV6-5 | TGTGCCACCCAAGCGGGAAATCGCCTGGAGCAGTACTTC | CATQAGNRLEQYF
TRBJ2-4 | - | many | TRBV7-6 | TGTGCCAGCAGCCCAGGACAGGCCAAAAACATTCAGTACTTC | CASSPGQAKNIQYF
TRBJ2-7 | - | many | TRBV10-3 | TGTGCCATCAGTGAAAGACGGGGTCTGTTTAGGGAGCAGTACTTC | CAISERRGLFREQYF
TRBJ2-7 | - | few | TRBV20-1 | TGCAGTGCTAGGTTTCTATTAAAGGGACGCGAGCAGTACTTC | CSARFLLKGREQYF
TRBJ1-1 | - | - | TRBV7-9 | TGTGCCAGCCGCCAGTGGGGCGACACTGAAGCTTTCTTT | CASRQWGDTEAFF
TRBJ1-6 | - | many | TRBV12-3/TRBV12-4 | TGTGCCAGCTTGAGTTTGAGTCGGGACACCTCCCGTTCGCCCCTCCACTTT | CASLSLSRDTSRSPLHF
TRBJ2-3 | - | few | TRBV3-1 | TGTGCCAGCAGCCAAGCCGGAGATACGCAGTATTTT | CASSQAGDTQYF
TRBJ1-2 | - | many | TRBV3-1 | TGTGCCAGCAGCCAACGAGGTGCTCAGGGGCGGAACTATGGCTACACCTTC | CASSQRGAQGRNYGYTF
TRBJ2-5 | TRBD2 | many | TRBV10-3 | TGTGCCATCGGACTAGCGGCCACCGAGACCCAGTACTTC | CAIGLAATETQYF
TRBJ2-7 | TRBD2 | many | TRBV25-1 | TGTGCCAGCCGGACTAGCTACGAGCAGTACTTC | CASRTSYEQYF
TRBJ1-1 | - | few | TRBV5-8 | TGTGCCAGCAGGGTCACTGGGGCCCCGGACGCTTTCTTT | CASRVTGAPDAFF
TRBJ2-1 | - | medium-sized | TRBV20-1 | TGCAGTGCCAAACTAAAGGGGAGAACTAATGAGCAGTTCTTC | CSAKLKGRTNEQFF
TRBJ1-5 | - | many | TRBV18 | TGTGCCAGCTCACCAGTGGCCGGGCGCAATCAGCCCCAGCATTTT | CASSPVAGRNQPQHF
TRBJ2-3 | - | many | TRBV3-1 | TGTGCCAGCAGCCCCGGCCCCTCTAGCGGCACAGATACGCAGTATTTT | CASSPGPSSGTDTQYF
TRBJ2-6 | - | many | TRBV12-3/TRBV12-4 | TGTGCCAGCAGTTCCGGGGGCTCTGGGGCCAACGTCCTGACTTTC | CASSSGGSGANVLTF
TRBJ1-2 | - | many | TRBV4-3 | TGCGCCAGCAGCCAAGATCCCGGAAAACTGTATGGCTACACCTTC | CASSQDPGKLYGYTF
TRBJ2-1 | TRBD2 | few | TRBV30 | TGTGCCTGGAGTAGCATACCGGGACTAGCACGCAATGAGCAGTTCTTC | CAWSSIPGLARNEQFF
TRBJ2-7 | TRBD1 | many | TRBV7-9 | TGTGCCAGCAGCTCGGACAGGGGGCATCACGAGCAGTACTTC | CASSSDRGHHEQYF
TRBJ1-2 | - | medium-sized | TRBV6-5 | TGTGCCAGCAGTTCTGGGTCTAACTATGGCTACACCTTC | CASSSGSNYGYTF
TRBJ2-7 | - | many | TRBV5-4 | TGTGCCAGCAGCTTGAAACAGGGCTCCTACGAGCAGTACTTC | CASSLKQGSYEQYF
TRBJ2-2 | - | many | TRBV3-1 | TGTGCCAGCAGCCCCGCAACCGGGACGCAAGCGCTGTTTTTT | CASSPATGTQALFF
TRBJ2-2 | TRBD1 | many | TRBV5-1 | TGCGCCAGCACGACGTCAGGGGGCACCGGGGAGCTGTTTTTT | CASTTSGGTGELFF
TRBJ2-7 | - | many | TRBV30 | TGTGCCTGGGCCGAGGATTACGAGCAGTACTTC | CAWAEDYEQYF
TRBJ2-1 | TRBD2 | few | TRBV6-5 | TGTGCCAGCAGTTACCCGGGAGGGCCTTACAATGAGCAGTTCTTC | CASSYPGGPYNEQFF
TRBJ1-1 | - | - | TRBV11-2 | TGTGCCAGCAGCTTAAACGGGAAGAACACTGAAGCTTTCTTT | CASSLNGKNTEAFF
TRBJ2-4 | - | few | TRBV20-1 | TGCAGTGCTAGAGATGGACAGTTAGGGATCCGGAGAAACATTCAGTACTTC | CSARDGQLGIRRNIQYF
TRBJ1-4 | - | medium-sized | TRBV20-1 | TGCAGTGCTAGGGGGCTCAGGGAAGTAAATGAAAAACTGTTTTTT | CSARGLREVNEKLFF
TRBJ2-2 | - | many | TRBV7-9 | TGTGCCAGCAACCCGTTGAACACCGGGGAGCTGTTTTTT | CASNPLNTGELFF
TRBJ2-1 | TRBD2 | - | TRBV5-1 | TGCGCCAGCAGCTCCGGGGGGTTCAACAATGAGCAGTTCTTC | CASSSGGFNNEQFF
TRBJ1-6 | TRBD1 | few | TRBV11-2 | TGTGCCAGCAGCCAAGGGGGCACAGGAAGCTCCTATAATTCACCCCTCCACTTT | CASSQGGTGSSYNSPLHF
TRBJ1-6 | TRBD1 | - | TRBV20-1 | TGCAGTGCTATGTCTCCAGGGGGCTATAATTCACCCCTCCACTTT | CSAMSPGGYNSPLHF
TRBJ2-1 | - | many | TRBV21-1 | TGTGCCAGCCCTCGCGGAGGACTAGCGGAGGACAATGAGCAGTTCTTC | CASPRGGLAEDNEQFF
TRBJ1-2 | - | many | TRBV11-2 | TGTGCCAGCAGCTCAGGCGCGGCTAACTATGGCTACACCTTC | CASSSGAANYGYTF
TRBJ2-3 | - | many | TRBV7-9 | TGTGCCAGCAGCTCCTATAAAGATACGCAGTATTTT | CASSSYKDTQYF
TRBJ1-5 | - | - | TRBV2 | TGTGCCAGCAGTGAATCTGGGAAGCAAGAGCCCCAGCATTTT | CASSESGKQEPQHF
TRBJ2-7 | TRBD1 | - | TRBV5-1 | TGCGCCAGCAGGTCAGGACAGGGTCCCTACGAGCAGTACTTC | CASRSGQGPYEQYF
TRBJ2-1 | - | many | TRBV21-1 | TGTGCCAGCAGCCAGGACAGATCCTACAATGAGCAGTTCTTC | CASSQDRSYNEQFF
TRBJ2-7 | - | few | TRBV5-5 | TGTGCCAGCAGCTTGGCAGGCCGGCTGTACGAGCAGTACTTC | CASSLAGRLYEQYF